Ten or more counts support the clone carrying this T cell receptor (beta chain). These data belong to a study of early T cells in non-severe SARS-CoV-2 infection. Overall study context: Sequenced bulk RNA came from whole blood that was unsorted, and chains were unpaired.

Each single cDNA molecule received a unique molecular identifier. MiXCR, run by TCRdb on the 5' RACE reads, gives a single entry per CDR3 protein. The sample carries 70,000 to 85,000 distinct CDR3 sequences, roughly an eighth recorded once. This CDR3 has 15 amino acids. J lost 8 bases, V lost 7 bases, and 13 bases had no gene match. Germline values: CDR1 SGHTA, CDR2 FQGNSA. The rearrangement links TRBV7-2 to TRBJ2-1; 8 bases are shared with TRBD1. The clonotype originates from an adult who was a healthcare worker with PCR-confirmed SARS-CoV-2 infection or an uninfected control (not recorded which). Material for sequencing was whole blood. CDR3 amino acids: CASTFSGRGQDEQFF. In DNA form, the CDR3 reads TGTGCCAGCACCTTTAGCGGCAGGGGGCAGGATGAGCAGTTCTTC. Together with reference TRBV7-2 and TRBJ2-1, the CDR3 gives the full variable domain: GAGVSQSPSNKVTEKGKDVELRCDPISGHTALYWYRQSLGQGLEFLIYFQGNSAPDKSGLPSDRFSAERTGGSVSTLTIQRTQQEDSAVYLCASTFSGRGQDEQFFGPGTRLTVL.